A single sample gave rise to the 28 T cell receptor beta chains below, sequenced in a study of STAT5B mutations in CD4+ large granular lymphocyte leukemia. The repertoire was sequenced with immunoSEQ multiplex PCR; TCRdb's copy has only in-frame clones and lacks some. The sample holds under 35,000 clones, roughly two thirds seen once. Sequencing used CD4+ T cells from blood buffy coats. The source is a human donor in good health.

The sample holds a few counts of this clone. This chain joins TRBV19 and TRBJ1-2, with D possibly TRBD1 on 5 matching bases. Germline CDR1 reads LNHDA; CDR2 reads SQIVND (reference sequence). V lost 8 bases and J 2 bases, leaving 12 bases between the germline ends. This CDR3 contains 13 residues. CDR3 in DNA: TGTGCCAGTTGGACAAACGGAAACTATGGCTACACCTTC. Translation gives CASWTNGNYGYTF.

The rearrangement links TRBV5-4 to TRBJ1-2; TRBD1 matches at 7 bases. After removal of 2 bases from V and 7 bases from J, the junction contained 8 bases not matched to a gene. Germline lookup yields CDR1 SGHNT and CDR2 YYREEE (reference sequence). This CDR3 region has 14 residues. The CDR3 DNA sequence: TGTGCCAGCAGCTTCGAGTTACAGGGGTCTGGCTACACCTTC. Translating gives CASSFELQGSGYTF.

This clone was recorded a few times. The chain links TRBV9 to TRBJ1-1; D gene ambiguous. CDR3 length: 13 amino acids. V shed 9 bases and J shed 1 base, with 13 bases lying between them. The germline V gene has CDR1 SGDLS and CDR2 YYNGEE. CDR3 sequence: CATSPAGNTEAFF. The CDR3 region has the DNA TGTGCCACCTCGCCGGCGGGGAACACTGAAGCTTTCTTT.

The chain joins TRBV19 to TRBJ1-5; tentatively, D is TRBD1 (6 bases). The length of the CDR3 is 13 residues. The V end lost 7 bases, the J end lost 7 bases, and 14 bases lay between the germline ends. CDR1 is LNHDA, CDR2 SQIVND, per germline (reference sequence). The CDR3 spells CASTRGGRQPQHF. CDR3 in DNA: TGTGCCAGTACCAGGGGAGGCAGGCAGCCCCAGCATTTT. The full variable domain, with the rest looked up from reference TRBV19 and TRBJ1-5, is DGGITQSPKYLFRKEGQNVTLSCEQNLNHDAMYWYRQDPGQGLRLIYYSQIVNDFQKGDIAEGYSVSREKKESFPLTVTSAQKNPTAFYLCASTRGGRQPQHFGDGTRLSIL.

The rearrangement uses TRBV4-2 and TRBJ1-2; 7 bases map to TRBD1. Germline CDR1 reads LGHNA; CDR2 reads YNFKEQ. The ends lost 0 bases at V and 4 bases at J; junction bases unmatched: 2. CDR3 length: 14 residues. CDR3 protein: CASSQDGTAYGYTF. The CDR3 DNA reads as TGTGCCAGCAGCCAAGATGGGACAGCCTATGGCTACACCTTC.

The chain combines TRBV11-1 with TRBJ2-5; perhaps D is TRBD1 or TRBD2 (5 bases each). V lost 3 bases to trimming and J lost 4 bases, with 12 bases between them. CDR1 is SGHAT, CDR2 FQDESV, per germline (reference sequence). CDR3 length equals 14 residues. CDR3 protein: CASSLATGRETQYF. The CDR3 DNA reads TGTGCCAGCAGCTTGGCGACGGGGCGAGAGACCCAGTACTTC.

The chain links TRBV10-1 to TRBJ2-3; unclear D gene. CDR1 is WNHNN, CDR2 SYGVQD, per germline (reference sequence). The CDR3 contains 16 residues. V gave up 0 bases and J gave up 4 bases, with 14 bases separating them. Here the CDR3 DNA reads TGCGCCAGCAGTGAGTCACCTCGTTGGGGTGCAGATACGCAGTATTTT. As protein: CASSESPRWGADTQYF.

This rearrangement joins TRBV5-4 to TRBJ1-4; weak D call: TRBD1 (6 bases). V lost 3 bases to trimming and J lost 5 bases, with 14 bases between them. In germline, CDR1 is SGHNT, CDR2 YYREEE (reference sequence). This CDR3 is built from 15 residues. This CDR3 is CASSSPGGLNEKLFF. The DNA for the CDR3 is TGTGCCAGCAGCTCCCCGGGGGGCCTGAATGAAAAACTGTTTTTT.

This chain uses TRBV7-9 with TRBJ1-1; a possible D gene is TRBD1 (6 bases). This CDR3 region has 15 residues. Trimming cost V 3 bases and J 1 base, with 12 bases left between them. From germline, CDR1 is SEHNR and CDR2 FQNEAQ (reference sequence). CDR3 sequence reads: CASSFTTGANTEAFF. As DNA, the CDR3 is TGTGCCAGCAGCTTTACGACAGGTGCGAACACTGAAGCTTTCTTT.

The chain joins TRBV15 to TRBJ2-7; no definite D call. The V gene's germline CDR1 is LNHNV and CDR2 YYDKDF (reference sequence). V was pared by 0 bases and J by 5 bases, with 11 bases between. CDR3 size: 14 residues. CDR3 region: CATSREVEGNEQYF. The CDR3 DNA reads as TGTGCCACCAGCAGAGAGGTAGAAGGGAACGAGCAGTACTTC. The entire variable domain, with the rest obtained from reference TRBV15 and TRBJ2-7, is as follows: DAMVIQNPRYQVTQFGKPVTLSCSQTLNHNVMYWYQQKSSQAPKLLFHYYDKDFNNEADTPDNFQSRRPNTSFCFLDIRSPGLGDTAMYLCATSREVEGNEQYFGPGTRLTVT.

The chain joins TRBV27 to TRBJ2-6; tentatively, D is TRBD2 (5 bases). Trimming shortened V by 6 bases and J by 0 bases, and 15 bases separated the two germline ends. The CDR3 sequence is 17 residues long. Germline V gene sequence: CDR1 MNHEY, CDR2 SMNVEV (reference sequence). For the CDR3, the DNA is TGTGCCAGCAGGCCCGAAGGACTGACCTCTGGGGCCAACGTCCTGACTTTC. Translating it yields CASRPEGLTSGANVLTF.

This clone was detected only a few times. The CDR3 region has the DNA TGCGCCAGCAGCCCGACAGGGAAGGACTATGGCTACACCTTC. Translation gives CASSPTGKDYGYTF. The J gene is TRBJ1-2, the V gene TRBV5-1, with 7 bases identical to TRBD1. There are 14 residues in the CDR3. CDR1 SGHRS and CDR2 YFSETQ come from the germline V gene. Losses at the gene ends were 4 bases for V and 3 bases for J; bases not matched to a gene: 6. The complete variable domain, with remaining parts taken from reference TRBV5-1 and TRBJ1-2, reads KAGVTQTPRYLIKTRGQQVTLSCSPISGHRSVSWYQQTPGQGLQFLFEYFSETQRNKGNFPGRFSGRQFSNSRSEMNVSTLELGDSALYLCASSPTGKDYGYTFGSGTRLTVV.

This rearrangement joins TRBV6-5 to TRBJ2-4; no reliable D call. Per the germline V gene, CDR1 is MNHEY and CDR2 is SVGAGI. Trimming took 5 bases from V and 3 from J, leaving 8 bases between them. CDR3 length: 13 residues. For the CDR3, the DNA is TGTGCCAGCAGTGGAGAAGGCAAAAACATTCAGTACTTC. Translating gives CASSGEGKNIQYF.

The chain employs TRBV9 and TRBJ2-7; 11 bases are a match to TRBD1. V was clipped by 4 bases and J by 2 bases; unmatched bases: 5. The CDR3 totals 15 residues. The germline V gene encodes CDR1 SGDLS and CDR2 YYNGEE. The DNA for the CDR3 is TGTGCCAGCAGCCCGGGACAGGGGGACCCCTACGAGCAGTACTTC. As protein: CASSPGQGDPYEQYF.

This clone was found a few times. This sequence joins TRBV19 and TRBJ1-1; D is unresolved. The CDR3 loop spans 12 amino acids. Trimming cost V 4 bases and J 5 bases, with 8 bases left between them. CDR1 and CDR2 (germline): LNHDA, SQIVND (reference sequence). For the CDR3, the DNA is TGTGCCAGTAGTACACCATTAACTGAAGCTTTCTTT. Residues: CASSTPLTEAFF.

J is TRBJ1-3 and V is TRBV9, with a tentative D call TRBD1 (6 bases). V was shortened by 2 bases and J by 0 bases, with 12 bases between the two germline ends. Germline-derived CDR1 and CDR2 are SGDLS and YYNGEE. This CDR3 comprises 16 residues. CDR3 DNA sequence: TGTGCCAGCAGCGTCGCAGGGGCATTCTCTGGAAACACCATATATTTT. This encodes CASSVAGAFSGNTIYF.

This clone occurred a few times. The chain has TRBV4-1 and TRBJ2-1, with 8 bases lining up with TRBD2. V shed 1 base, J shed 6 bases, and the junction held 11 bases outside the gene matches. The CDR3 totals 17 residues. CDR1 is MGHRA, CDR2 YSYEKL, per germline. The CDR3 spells CASSQVVDRGGRNEQFF. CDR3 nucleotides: TGCGCCAGCAGCCAAGTGGTCGACCGGGGGGGCCGCAATGAGCAGTTCTTC.

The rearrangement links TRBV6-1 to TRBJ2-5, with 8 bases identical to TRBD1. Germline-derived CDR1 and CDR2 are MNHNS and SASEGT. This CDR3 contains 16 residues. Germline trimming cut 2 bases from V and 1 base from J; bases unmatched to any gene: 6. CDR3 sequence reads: CASSEKAGGLQETQYF. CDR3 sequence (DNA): TGTGCCAGCAGTGAAAAGGCAGGGGGCCTCCAAGAGACCCAGTACTTC.

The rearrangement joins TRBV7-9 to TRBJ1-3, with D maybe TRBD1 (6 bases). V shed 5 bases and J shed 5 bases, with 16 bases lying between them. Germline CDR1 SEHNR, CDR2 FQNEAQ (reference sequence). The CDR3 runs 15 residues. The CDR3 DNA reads TGTGCCAGCAGCGCAAGACAGGTTGAACGAAACACCATATATTTT. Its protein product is CASSARQVERNTIYF.

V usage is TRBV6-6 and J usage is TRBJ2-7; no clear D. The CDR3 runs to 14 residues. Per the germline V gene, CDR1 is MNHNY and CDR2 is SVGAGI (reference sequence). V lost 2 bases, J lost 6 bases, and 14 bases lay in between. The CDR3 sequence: CASSYRAPESEQYF. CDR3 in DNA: TGTGCCAGCAGTTACCGGGCCCCGGAAAGCGAGCAGTACTTC.

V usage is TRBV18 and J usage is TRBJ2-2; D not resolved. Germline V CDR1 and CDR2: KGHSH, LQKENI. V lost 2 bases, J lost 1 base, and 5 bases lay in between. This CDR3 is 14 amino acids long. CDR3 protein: CASSPSGNTGELFF. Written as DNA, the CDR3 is TGTGCCAGCTCACCATCCGGGAACACCGGGGAGCTGTTTTTT. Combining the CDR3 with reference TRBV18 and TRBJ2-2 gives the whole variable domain NAGVMQNPRHLVRRRGQEARLRCSPMKGHSHVYWYRQLPEEGLKFMVYLQKENIIDESGMPKERFSAEFPKEGPSILRIQQVVRGDSAAYFCASSPSGNTGELFFGEGSRLTVL.

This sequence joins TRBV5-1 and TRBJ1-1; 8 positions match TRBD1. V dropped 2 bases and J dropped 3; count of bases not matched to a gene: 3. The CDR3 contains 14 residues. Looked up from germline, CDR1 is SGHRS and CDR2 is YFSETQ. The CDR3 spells CASSFTGGDTEAFF. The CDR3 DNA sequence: TGCGCCAGCAGCTTTACAGGGGGTGACACTGAAGCTTTCTTT.

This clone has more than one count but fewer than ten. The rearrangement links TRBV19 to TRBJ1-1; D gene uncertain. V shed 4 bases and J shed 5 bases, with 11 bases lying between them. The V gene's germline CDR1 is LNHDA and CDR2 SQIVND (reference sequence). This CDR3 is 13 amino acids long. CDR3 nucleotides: TGTGCCAGTAGTAGGGTTATGGGGACTGAAGCTTTCTTT. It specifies CASSRVMGTEAFF.

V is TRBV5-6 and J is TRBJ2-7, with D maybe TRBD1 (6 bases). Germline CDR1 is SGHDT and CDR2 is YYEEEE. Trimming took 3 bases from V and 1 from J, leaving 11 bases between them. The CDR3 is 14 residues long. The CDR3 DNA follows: TGTGCCAGCAGCTATGGGGACATATCCTACGAGCAGTACTTC. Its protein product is CASSYGDISYEQYF.

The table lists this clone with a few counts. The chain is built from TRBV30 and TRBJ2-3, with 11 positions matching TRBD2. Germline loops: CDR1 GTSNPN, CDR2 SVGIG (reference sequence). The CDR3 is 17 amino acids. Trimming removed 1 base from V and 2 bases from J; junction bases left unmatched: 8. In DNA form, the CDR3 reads TGTGCCTGGAGTGGGGGGCTAGCGGGGGGCCCCACAGATACGCAGTATTTT. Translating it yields CAWSGGLAGGPTDTQYF. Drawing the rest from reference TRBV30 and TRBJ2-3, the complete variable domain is SQTIHQWPATLVQPVGSPLSLECTVEGTSNPNLYWYRQAAGRGLQLLFYSVGIGQISSEVPQNLSASRPQDRQFILSSKKLLLSDSGFYLCAWSGGLAGGPTDTQYFGPGTRLTVL.

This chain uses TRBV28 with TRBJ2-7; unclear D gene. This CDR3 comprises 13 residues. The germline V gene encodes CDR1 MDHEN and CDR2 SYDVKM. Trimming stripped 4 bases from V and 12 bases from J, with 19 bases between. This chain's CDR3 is CASSSPGSALWYF. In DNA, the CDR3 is TGTGCCAGCAGTTCACCGGGTTCGGCTCTATGGTACTTC.

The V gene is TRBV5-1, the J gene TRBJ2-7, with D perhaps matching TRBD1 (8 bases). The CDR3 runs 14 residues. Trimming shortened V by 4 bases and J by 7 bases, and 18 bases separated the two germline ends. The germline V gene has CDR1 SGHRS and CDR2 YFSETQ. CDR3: CASSREDRAGEQYF. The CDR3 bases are TGCGCCAGCAGCCGGGAGGACAGGGCGGGAGAGCAGTACTTC.

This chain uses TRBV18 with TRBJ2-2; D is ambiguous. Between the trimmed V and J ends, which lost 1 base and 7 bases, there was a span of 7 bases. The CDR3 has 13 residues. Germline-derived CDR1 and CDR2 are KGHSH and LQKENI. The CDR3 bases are TGTGCCAGCTCACCACGGGTGAGCGGGGAGCTGTTTTTT. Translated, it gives CASSPRVSGELFF.